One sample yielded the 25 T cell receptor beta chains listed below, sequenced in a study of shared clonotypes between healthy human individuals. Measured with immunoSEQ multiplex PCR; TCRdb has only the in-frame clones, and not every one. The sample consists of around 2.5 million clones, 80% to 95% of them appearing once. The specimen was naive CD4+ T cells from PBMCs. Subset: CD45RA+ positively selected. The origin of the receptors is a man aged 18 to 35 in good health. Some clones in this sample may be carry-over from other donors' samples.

The CDR3 DNA reads TGTGCCAGCAGCTGGGACAGCTATAGCAATCAGCCCCAGCATTTT. It codes for CASSWDSYSNQPQHF. The chain employs TRBV5-6 and TRBJ1-5; TRBD1 agrees at 7 bases. Per the germline V gene, CDR1 is SGHDT and CDR2 is YYEEEE. Trimming at V came to 3 bases and at J to 0 bases, leaving 3 bases not matched to a gene. CDR3 length: 15 residues.

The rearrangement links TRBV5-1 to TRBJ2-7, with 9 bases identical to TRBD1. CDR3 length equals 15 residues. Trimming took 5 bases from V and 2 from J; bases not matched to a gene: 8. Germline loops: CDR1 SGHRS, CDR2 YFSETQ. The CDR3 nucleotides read TGCGCCAGCAGGGCCGGGACAGGGCGGACCTACGAGCAGTACTTC. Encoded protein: CASRAGTGRTYEQYF. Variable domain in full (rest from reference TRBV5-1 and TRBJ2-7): KAGVTQTPRYLIKTRGQQVTLSCSPISGHRSVSWYQQTPGQGLQFLFEYFSETQRNKGNFPGRFSGRQFSNSRSEMNVSTLELGDSALYLCASRAGTGRTYEQYFGPGTRLTVT.

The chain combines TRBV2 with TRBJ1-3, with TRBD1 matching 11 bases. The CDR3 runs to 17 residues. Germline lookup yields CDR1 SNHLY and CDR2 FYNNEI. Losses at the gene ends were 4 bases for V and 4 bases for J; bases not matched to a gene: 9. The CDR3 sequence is CASSVPADRGHGNTIYF. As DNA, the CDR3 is TGTGCCAGCAGTGTCCCCGCGGACAGGGGGCACGGAAACACCATATATTTT.

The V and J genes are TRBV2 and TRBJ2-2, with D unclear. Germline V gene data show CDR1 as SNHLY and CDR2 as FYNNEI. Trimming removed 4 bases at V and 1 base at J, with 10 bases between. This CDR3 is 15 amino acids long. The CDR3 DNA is TGTGCCAGCAGTGGGTCTTACTTGAACACCGGGGAGCTGTTTTTT. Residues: CASSGSYLNTGELFF. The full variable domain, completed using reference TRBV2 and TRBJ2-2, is EPEVTQTPSHQVTQMGQEVILRCVPISNHLYFYWYRQILGQKVEFLVSFYNNEISEKSEIFDDQFSVERPDGSNFTLKIRSTKLEDSAMYFCASSGSYLNTGELFFGEGSRLTVL.

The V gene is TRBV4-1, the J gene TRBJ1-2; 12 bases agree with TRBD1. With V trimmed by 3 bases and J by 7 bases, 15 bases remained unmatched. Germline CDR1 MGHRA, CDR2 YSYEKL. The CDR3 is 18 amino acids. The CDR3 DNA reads TGCGCCAGCAGCCAGTCATACGACCCGGGACAGGGGGCCTTTGGCTACACCTTC. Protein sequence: CASSQSYDPGQGAFGYTF.

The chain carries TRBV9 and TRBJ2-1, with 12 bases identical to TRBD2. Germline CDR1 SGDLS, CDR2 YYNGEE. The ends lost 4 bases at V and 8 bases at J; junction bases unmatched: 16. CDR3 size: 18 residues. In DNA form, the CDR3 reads TGTGCCAGCAGCCACCAGACTAGCGGGAGTAGTTTTTTCGATGAGCAGTTCTTC. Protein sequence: CASSHQTSGSSFFDEQFF.

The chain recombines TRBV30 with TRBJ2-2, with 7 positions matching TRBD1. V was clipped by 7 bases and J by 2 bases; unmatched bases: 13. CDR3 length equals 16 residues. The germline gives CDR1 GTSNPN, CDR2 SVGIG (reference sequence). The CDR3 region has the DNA TGTGCCTCGCCCCCGACAGGGAGCCTAAACACCGGGGAGCTGTTTTTT. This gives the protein CASPPTGSLNTGELFF.

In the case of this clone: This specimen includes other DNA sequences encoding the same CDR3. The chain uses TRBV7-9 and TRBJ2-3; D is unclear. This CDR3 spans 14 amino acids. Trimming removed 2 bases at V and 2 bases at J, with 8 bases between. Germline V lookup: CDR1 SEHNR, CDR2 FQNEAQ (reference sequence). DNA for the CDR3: TGTGCCAGCAGCTTAAGGCAGGTCACAGATACGCAGTATTTT. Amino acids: CASSLRQVTDTQYF.

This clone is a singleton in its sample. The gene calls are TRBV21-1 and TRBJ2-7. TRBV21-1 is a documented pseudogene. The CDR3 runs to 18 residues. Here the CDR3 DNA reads TGTGCCAGCAGCAACCCAAAGGAGGACATGTATGATGGCGACGAGCAGTACTTC. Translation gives CASSNPKEDMYDGDEQYF.

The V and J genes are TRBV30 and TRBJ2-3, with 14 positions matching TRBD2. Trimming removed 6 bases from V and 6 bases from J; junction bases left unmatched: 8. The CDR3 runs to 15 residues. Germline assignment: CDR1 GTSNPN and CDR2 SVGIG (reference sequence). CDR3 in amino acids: CACDKTSGRADTQYF. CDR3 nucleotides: TGTGCCTGTGATAAGACTAGCGGGAGGGCGGATACGCAGTATTTT. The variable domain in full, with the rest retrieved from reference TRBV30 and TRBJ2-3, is SQTIHQWPATLVQPVGSPLSLECTVEGTSNPNLYWYRQAAGRGLQLLFYSVGIGQISSEVPQNLSASRPQDRQFILSSKKLLLSDSGFYLCACDKTSGRADTQYFGPGTRLTVL.

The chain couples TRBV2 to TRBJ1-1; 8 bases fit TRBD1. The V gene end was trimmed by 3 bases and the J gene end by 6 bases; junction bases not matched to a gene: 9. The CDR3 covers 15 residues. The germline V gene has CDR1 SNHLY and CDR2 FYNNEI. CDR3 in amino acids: CASSDRGLGSSEAFF. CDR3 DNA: TGTGCCAGCAGTGACAGGGGGCTTGGTAGCTCTGAAGCTTTCTTT.

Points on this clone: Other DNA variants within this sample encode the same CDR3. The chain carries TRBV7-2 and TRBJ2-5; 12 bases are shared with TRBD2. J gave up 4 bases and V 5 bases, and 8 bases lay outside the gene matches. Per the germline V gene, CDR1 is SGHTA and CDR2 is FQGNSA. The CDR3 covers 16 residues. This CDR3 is CASSPQTSGSGETQYF. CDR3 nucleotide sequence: TGTGCCAGCAGCCCGCAGACTAGCGGGAGTGGAGAGACCCAGTACTTC.

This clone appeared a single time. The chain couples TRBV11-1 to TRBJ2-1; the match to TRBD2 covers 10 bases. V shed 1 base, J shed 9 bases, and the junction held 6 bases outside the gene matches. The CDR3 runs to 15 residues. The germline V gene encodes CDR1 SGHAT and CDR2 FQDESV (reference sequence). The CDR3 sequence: CASSLDLAGVGEQFF. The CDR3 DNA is TGTGCCAGCAGCTTAGATCTAGCGGGAGTGGGTGAGCAGTTCTTC. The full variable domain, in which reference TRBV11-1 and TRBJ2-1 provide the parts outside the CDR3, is EAEVAQSPRYKITEKSQAVAFWCDPISGHATLYWYRQILGQGPELLVQFQDESVVDDSQLPKDRFSAERLKGVDSTLKIQPAELGDSAMYLCASSLDLAGVGEQFFGPGTRLTVL.

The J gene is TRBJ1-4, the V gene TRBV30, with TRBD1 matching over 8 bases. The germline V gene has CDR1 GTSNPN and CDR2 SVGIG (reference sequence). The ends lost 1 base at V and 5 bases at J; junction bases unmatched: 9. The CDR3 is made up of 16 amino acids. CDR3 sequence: CAWSAERQGINEKLFF. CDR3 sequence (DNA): TGTGCCTGGAGTGCAGAAAGACAGGGGATAAATGAAAAACTGTTTTTT.

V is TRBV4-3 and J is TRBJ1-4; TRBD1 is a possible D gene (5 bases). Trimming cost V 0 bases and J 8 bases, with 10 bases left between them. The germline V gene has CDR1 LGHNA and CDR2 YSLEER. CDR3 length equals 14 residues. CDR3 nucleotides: TGCGCCAGCAGCCAAGACCGCGGGGACGAAAAACTGTTTTTT. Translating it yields CASSQDRGDEKLFF.

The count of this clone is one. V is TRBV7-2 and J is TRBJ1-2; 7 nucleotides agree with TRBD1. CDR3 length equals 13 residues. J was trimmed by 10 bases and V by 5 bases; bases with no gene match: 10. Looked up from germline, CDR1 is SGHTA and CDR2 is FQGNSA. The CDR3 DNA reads TGTGCCAGCAGCCCCACGGGACAGACTCTCTACACCTTC. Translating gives CASSPTGQTLYTF. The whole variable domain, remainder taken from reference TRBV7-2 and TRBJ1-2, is GAGVSQSPSNKVTEKGKDVELRCDPISGHTALYWYRQSLGQGLEFLIYFQGNSAPDKSGLPSDRFSAERTGGSVSTLTIQRTQQEDSAVYLCASSPTGQTLYTFGSGTRLTVV.

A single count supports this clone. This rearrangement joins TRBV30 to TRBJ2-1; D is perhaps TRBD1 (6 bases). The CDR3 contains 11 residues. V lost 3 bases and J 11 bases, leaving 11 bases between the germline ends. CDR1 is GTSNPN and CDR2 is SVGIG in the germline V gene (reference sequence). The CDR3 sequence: CAWREGTQQFF. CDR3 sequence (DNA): TGTGCCTGGAGGGAAGGGACACAGCAGTTCTTC.

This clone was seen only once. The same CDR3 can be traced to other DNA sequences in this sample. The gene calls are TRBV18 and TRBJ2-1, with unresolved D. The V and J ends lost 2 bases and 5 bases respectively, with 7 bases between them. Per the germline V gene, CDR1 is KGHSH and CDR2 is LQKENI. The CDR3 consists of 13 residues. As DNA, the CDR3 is TGTGCCAGCTCACCAGGGCGGAACAATGAGCAGTTCTTC. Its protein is CASSPGRNNEQFF.

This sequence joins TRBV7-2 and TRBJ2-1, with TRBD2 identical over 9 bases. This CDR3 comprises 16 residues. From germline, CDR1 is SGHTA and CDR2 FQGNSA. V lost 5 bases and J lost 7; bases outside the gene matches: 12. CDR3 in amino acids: CASSPPGGRVFNEQFF. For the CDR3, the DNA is TGTGCCAGCAGCCCGCCGGGCGGGAGGGTTTTTAATGAGCAGTTCTTC.

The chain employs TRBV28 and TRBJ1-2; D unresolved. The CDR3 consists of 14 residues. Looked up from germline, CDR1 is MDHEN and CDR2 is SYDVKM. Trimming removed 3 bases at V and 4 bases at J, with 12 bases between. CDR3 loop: CASSFRSQTYGYTF. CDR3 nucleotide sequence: TGTGCCAGCAGTTTCCGCAGCCAAACCTATGGCTACACCTTC.

CDR3 loop: CSVEDLGRRETQYF. In DNA form, the CDR3 reads TGCAGCGTTGAAGATCTCGGCAGAAGAGAGACCCAGTACTTC. The rearrangement uses TRBV29-1 and TRBJ2-5; D gene ambiguous. Germline V CDR1 and CDR2: SQVTM, ANQGSEA. The V end lost 0 bases, the J end lost 4 bases, and 12 bases lay between the germline ends. This CDR3 comprises 14 residues.

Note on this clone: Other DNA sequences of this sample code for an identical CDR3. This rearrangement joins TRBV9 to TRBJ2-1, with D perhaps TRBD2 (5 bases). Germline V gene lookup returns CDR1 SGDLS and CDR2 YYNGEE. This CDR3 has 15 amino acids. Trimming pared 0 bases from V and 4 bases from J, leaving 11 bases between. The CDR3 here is CASSVVAGGYNEQFF. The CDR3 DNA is TGTGCCAGCAGCGTAGTGGCGGGTGGGTACAATGAGCAGTTCTTC.

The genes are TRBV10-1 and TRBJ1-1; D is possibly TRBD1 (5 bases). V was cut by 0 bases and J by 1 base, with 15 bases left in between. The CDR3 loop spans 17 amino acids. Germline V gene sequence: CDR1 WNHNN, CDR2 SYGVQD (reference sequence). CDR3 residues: CASSESSSWRGNTEAFF. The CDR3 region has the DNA TGCGCCAGCAGTGAGTCTTCTTCGTGGAGGGGGAACACTGAAGCTTTCTTT.

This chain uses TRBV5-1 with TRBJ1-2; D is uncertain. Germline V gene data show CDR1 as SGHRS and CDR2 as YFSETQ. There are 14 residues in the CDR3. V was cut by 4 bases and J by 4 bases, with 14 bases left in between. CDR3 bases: TGCGCCAGCAGCGCCTCGGAGGGCGGCTATGGCTACACCTTC. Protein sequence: CASSASEGGYGYTF.

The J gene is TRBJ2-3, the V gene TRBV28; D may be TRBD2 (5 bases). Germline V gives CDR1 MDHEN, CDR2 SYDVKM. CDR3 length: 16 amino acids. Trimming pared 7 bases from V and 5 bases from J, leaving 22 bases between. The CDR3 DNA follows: TGTGCCAGCACCCACCCCGCGGGTTCTCGGGGAGATACGCAGTATTTT. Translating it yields CASTHPAGSRGDTQYF. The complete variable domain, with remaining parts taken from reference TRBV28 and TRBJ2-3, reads DVKVTQSSRYLVKRTGEKVFLECVQDMDHENMFWYRQDPGLGLRLIYFSYDVKMKEKGDIPEGYSVSREKKERFSLILESASTNQTSMYLCASTHPAGSRGDTQYFGPGTRLTVL.